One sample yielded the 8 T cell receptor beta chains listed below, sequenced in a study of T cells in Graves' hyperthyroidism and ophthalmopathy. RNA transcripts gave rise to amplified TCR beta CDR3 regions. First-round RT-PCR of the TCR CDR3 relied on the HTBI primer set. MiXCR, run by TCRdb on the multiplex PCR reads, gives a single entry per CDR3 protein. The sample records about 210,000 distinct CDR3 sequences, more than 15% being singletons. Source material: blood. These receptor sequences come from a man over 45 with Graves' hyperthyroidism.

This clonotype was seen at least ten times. The CDR3 sequence is CASSLGIAGTGIDEQFF. DNA for the CDR3: TGCGCCAGCAGCTTAGGGATCGCCGGGACAGGGATCGATGAGCAGTTCTTC. The chain is built from TRBV5-1 and TRBJ2-1, with 9 bases fitting TRBD1. J was trimmed by 8 bases and V by 2 bases; bases with no gene match: 14. The CDR3 runs to 17 residues. CDR1 and CDR2 from the germline V gene are SGHRS and YFSETQ.

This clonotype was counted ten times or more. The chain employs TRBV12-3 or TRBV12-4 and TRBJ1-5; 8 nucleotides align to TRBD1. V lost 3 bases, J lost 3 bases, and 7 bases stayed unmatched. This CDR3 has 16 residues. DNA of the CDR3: TGTGCCAGCAGTTTTGGACAGGGATGGGACAATCAGCCCCAGCATTTT. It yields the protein CASSFGQGWDNQPQHF.

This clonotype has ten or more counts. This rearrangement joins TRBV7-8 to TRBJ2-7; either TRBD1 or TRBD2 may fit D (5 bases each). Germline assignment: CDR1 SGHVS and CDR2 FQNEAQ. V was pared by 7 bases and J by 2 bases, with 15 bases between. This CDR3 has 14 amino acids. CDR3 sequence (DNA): TGTGCCAGCACGATCCGGGACGGACCCTACGAGCAGTACTTC. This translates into CASTIRDGPYEQYF.

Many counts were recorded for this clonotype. CDR3: CASSLWTAATNEKLFF. DNA of the CDR3: TGTGCCAGCAGTTTATGGACAGCAGCAACTAATGAAAAACTGTTTTTT. V is TRBV12-3 or TRBV12-4 and J is TRBJ1-4, with TRBD1 as a possible D gene (6 bases). The CDR3 contains 16 residues. The V and J ends lost 2 bases and 0 bases respectively, with 10 bases between them.

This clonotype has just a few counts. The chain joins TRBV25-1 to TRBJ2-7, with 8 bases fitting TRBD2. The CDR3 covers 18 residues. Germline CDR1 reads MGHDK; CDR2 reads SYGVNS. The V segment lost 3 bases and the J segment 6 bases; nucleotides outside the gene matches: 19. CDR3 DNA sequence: TGTGCCAGCAGTGAGAGGGGTAAGCGGGAGAGCGCCCACCTCGAGCAGTACTTC. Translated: CASSERGKRESAHLEQYF.

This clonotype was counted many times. The CDR3 region is CASSVQGADQPQHF. Here the CDR3 DNA reads TGTGCCAGCAGTGTACAGGGTGCCGATCAGCCCCAGCATTTT. This sequence joins TRBV2 and TRBJ1-5; D is possibly TRBD1 (6 bases). The germline gives CDR1 SNHLY, CDR2 FYNNEI. This CDR3 comprises 14 residues. Trimming cost V 4 bases and J 5 bases, with 12 bases left between them.

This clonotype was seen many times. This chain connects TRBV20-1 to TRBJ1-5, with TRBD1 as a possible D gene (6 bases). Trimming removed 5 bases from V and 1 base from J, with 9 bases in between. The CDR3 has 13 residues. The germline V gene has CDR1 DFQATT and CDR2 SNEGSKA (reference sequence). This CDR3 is CSAGQGSNQPQHF. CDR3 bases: TGCAGTGCTGGCCAGGGGAGCAATCAGCCCCAGCATTTT.

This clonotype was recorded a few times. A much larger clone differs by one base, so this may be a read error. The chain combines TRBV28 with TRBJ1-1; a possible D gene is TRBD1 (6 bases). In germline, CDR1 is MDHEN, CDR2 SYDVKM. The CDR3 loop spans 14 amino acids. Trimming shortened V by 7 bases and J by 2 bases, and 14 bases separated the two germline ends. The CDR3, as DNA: TGTGCCAGCATCTTGGGGGCCGATAACACTGAAGCTTTCTTT. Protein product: CASILGADNTEAFF.